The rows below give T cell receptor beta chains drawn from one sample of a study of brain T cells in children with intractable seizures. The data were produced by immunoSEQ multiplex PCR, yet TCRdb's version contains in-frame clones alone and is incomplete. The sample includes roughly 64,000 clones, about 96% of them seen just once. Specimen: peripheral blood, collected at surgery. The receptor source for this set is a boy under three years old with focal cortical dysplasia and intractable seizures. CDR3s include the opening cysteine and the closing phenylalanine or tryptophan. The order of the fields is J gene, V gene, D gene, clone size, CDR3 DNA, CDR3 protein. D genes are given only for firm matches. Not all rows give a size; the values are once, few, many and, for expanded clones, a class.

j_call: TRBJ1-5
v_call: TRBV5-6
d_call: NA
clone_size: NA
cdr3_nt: TGTGCCAGCAGCCTTAAACCCCATCAGCCCCAGCATTTT
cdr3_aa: CASSLKPHQPQHF

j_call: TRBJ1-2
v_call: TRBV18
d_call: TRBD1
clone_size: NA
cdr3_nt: TGTGCCAGCTCACCCGACAGGGGTGGCTACACCTTC
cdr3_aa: CASSPDRGGYTF

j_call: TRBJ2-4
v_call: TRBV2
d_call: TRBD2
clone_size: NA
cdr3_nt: TGTGCCAGCAGTATTAGACTAGCGGGGGGGCTTCTAGCCAAAAACATTCAGTACTTC
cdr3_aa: CASSIRLAGGLLAKNIQYF

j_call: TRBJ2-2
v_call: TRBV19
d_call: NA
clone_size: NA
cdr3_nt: TGTGCCAGTAGTATAAGGGGTGGGGCCGGGGAGCTGTTTTTT
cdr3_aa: CASSIRGGAGELFF

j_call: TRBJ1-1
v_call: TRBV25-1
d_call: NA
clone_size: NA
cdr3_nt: TGTGCCAGCACCCCCCGAGAGCTGAACACTGAAGCTTTCTTT
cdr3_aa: CASTPRELNTEAFF

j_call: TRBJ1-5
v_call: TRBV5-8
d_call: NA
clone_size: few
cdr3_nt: TGTGCCAGCAGCTACCGACGATCCGGGAGCAATCAGCCCCAGCATTTT
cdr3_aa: CASSYRRSGSNQPQHF

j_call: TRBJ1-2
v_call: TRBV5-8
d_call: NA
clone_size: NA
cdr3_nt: TGTGCCAGCAGCAACCCCCTCCGGACAGTCTATGGCTACACCTTC
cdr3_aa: CASSNPLRTVYGYTF

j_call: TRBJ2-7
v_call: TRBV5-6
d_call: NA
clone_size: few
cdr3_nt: TGTGCCAGCAGCCTGTCGGGAGCAGGGGGCTACGAGCAGTACTTC
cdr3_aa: CASSLSGAGGYEQYF

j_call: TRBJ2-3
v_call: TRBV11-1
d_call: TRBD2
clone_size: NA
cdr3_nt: TGTGCCAGCAGCTTAAGGCTAGCGGGAACAGATACGCAGTATTTT
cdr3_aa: CASSLRLAGTDTQYF

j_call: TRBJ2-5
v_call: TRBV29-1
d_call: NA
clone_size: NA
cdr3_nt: TGCAGCGGTGTCCTGGTGTTATCGGGGGAGTACCAAGAGACCCAGTACTTC
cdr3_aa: CSGVLVLSGEYQETQYF

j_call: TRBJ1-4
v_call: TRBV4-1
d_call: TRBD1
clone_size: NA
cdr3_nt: TGCGCCAGCAGCCAAGCATCAATTCCAGGGGGCCTGGATGAAAAACTGTTTTTT
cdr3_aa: CASSQASIPGGLDEKLFF

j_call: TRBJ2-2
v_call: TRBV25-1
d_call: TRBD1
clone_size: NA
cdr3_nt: TGTGCCAGCAGTGTACAGGGGGTGGCCGGGGAGCTGTTTTTT
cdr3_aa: CASSVQGVAGELFF

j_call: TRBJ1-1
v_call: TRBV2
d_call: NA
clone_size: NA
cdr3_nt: TGTGCCAGATGGTCCATGAACACTGAAGCTTTCTTT
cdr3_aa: CARWSMNTEAFF

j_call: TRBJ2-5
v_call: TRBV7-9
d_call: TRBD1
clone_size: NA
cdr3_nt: TGTGCCAGCAGCTACGGGCAGGGGGCGCGAGAGACCCAGTACTTC
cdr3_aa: CASSYGQGARETQYF

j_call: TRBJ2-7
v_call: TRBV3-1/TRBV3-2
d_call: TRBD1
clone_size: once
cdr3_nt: TGTGCCAGCAGCGGACCGGGACAGAGCTCCTACGAGCAGTACTTC
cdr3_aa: CASSGPGQSSYEQYF

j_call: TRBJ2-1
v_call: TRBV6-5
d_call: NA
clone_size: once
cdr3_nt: TGTGCCAGCACCGACTTCTGGGGGAATGAGCAGTTCTTC
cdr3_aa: CASTDFWGNEQFF

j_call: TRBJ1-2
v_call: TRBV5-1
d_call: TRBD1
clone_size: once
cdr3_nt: TGCGCCAGCAGCGTCGGGACAGGGGGAACAGATGGCTACACCTTC
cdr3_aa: CASSVGTGGTDGYTF

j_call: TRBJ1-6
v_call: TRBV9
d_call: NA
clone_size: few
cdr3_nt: TGTGCCAGCAAGGAGGGCTGGGATAATTCACCCCTCCACTTT
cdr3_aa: CASKEGWDNSPLHF

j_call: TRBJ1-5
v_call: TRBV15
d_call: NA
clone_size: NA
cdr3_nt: TGTGCCACCAGCAGAGTGGACGGAAGCAATCAGCCCCAGCATTTT
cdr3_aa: CATSRVDGSNQPQHF

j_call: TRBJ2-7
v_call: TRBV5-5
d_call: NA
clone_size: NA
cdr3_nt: TGTGCCAGCAGCTTTATTTTTGGGCTAGGGCATTTGAACGAGCAGTACTTC
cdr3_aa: CASSFIFGLGHLNEQYF

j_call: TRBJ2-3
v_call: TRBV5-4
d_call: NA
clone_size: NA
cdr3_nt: TGTGCCAGCAGGGACGGGGGTTTTACAGATACGCAGTATTTT
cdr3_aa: CASRDGGFTDTQYF

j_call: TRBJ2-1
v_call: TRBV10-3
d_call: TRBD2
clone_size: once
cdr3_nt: TGTGCCATCAGTGAGGCCCAACTAGCGGACCCCTACAATGAGCAGTTCTTC
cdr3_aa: CAISEAQLADPYNEQFF

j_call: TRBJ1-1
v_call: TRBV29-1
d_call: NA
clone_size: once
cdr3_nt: TGCAGCGCTGACGACAGGAGAAGGACTGAAGCTTTCTTT
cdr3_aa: CSADDRRRTEAFF

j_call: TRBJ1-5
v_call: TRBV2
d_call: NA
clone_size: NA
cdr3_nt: TGTGCCAGCAGAGGCCGGGGGGTAGTGGCGCCCCAGCATTTT
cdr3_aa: CASRGRGVVAPQHF

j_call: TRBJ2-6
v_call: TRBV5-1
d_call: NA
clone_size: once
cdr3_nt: TGCGCCAGCAGCTTGGCCGGGGGAACTGGGGCCAACGTCCTGACTTTC
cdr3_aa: CASSLAGGTGANVLTF

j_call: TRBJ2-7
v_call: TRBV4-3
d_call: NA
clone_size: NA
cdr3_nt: TGCGCCAGCAGCCTGGACCTAGGAGCCTACGAGCAGTACTTC
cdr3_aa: CASSLDLGAYEQYF

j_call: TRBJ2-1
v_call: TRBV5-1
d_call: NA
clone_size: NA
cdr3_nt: TGCGCCAGCAGCTTGGCCCTAGGGGTACTTGAGCAGTTCTTC
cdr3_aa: CASSLALGVLEQFF

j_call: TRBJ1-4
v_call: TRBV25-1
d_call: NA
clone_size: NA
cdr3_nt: TGTGCCAGCAGTGAAGGAGGGGCAACTAATGAAAAACTGTTTTTT
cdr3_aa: CASSEGGATNEKLFF

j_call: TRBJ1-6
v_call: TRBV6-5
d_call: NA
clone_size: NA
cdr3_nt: TGTGCCAGCACGTCCAGGCATAATTCACCCCTCCACTTT
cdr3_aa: CASTSRHNSPLHF

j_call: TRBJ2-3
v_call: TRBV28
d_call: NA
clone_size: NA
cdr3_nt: TGTGCCAGCAGTTTACCCCTTATGTCGGGAGACACAGATACGCAGTATTTT
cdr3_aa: CASSLPLMSGDTDTQYF

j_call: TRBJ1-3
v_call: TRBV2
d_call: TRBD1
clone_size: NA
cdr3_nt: TGTGCCAGCAGACCTCCGACAGGGGTCTCTGGAAACACCATATATTTT
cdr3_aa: CASRPPTGVSGNTIYF

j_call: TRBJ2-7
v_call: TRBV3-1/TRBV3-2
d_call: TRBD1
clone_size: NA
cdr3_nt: TGTGCCAGCAGCCAGGATACAGGGGGCATTCCCTACGAGCAGTACTTC
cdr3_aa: CASSQDTGGIPYEQYF

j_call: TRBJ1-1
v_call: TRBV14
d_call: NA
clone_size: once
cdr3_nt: TGTGCCAGCAGCCAATCCGGGGGGGTCACTGAAGCTTTCTTT
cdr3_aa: CASSQSGGVTEAFF

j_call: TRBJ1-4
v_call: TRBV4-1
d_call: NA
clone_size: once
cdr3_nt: TGCGCCAGCAGCCGGGGGTCCGGGGGGATTAATGAAAAACTGTTTTTT
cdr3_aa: CASSRGSGGINEKLFF

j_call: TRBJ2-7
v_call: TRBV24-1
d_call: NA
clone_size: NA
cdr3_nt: TGTGCCACCAGTGATTTTGGGGCCACAACCTACGAGCAGTACTTC
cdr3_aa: CATSDFGATTYEQYF

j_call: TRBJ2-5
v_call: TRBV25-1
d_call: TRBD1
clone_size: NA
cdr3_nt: TGTGCCAGCAGTGAGAACAGGGGTATGGAGACCCAGTACTTC
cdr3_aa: CASSENRGMETQYF

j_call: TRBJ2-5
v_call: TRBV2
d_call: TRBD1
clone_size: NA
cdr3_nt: TGTGCCAGCAGGGGGCCTTGGACAGGCCAAGAGACCCAGTACTTC
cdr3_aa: CASRGPWTGQETQYF